This passage covers 13 T cell receptor beta chains from one sample sequenced in a study of T-cell memory formation after mild COVID-19. TCRdb re-analysed the 5' RACE reads in MiXCR, keeping a single row per CDR3 protein. The data show approximately 350,000 distinct CDR3 sequences, around an eighth seen once. The sample taken for sequencing was PBMCs or a T cell subset sorted from them (not recorded which). The receptor set was obtained from a man aged 18 to 29 who had mild COVID-19 (a few samples of this study predate the infection). Cell type and time point are not known.

This clonotype was counted at least ten times. This chain joins TRBV7-2 and TRBJ1-2; 10 nucleotides agree with TRBD1. Germline lookup yields CDR1 SGHTA and CDR2 FQGNSA. Trimming cost V 5 bases and J 2 bases; bases outside gene matches: 5. CDR3 size: 15 residues. This CDR3 reads CASSLRQGANYGYTF. The CDR3 bases are TGTGCCAGCAGCCTCAGACAGGGGGCGAACTATGGCTACACCTTC.

This clonotype was counted many times. This sequence joins TRBV5-1 and TRBJ2-2; D possibly corresponds to TRBD1 (5 bases). V lost 1 base and J 5 bases, leaving 9 bases between the germline ends. CDR1 SGHRS and CDR2 YFSETQ come from the germline V gene. The CDR3 covers 14 residues. The CDR3 loop reads CASSLWGRTGELFF. The CDR3 nucleotides read TGCGCCAGCAGCTTGTGGGGCCGGACCGGGGAGCTGTTTTTT.

This chain joins TRBV7-2 and TRBJ1-2; the match to TRBD1 covers 8 bases. Losses at the gene ends were 2 bases for V and 8 bases for J; bases not matched to a gene: 4. The CDR3 runs to 13 residues. Per the germline V gene, CDR1 is SGHTA and CDR2 is FQGNSA. CDR3 DNA: TGTGCCAGCAGCTTACGGACAGGGAAGGGCTACACCTTC. Protein product: CASSLRTGKGYTF. The variable domain in full, completed from reference TRBV7-2 and TRBJ1-2, reads GAGVSQSPSNKVTEKGKDVELRCDPISGHTALYWYRQSLGQGLEFLIYFQGNSAPDKSGLPSDRFSAERTGGSVSTLTIQRTQQEDSAVYLCASSLRTGKGYTFGSGTRLTVV.

The chain joins TRBV5-1 to TRBJ2-1; 10 bases align to TRBD2. V lost 0 bases and J lost 4; bases outside the gene matches: 7. This CDR3 is 17 amino acids long. Per germline, CDR1 SGHRS and CDR2 YFSETQ. The CDR3 sequence: CASSLENLAGAYNEQFF. In DNA form, the CDR3 reads TGCGCCAGCAGCTTGGAAAATCTAGCGGGGGCGTACAATGAGCAGTTCTTC.

The chain recombines TRBV20-1 with TRBJ1-4, with D uncertain. The CDR3 has 13 residues. The germline gives CDR1 DFQATT, CDR2 SNEGSKA (reference sequence). The V end was cut by 3 bases, the J end by 4 bases, with 9 bases between. CDR3 DNA sequence: TGCAGTGCTAGGGACGGACTTAATGAAAAACTGTTTTTT. Amino acids: CSARDGLNEKLFF.

The chain couples TRBV20-1 to TRBJ2-5; perhaps D is TRBD1 or TRBD2 (5 bases each). Germline CDR1 and CDR2: DFQATT and SNEGSKA (reference sequence). V was shortened by 4 bases and J by 4 bases, with 19 bases between the two germline ends. The CDR3 consists of 15 residues. CDR3 DNA: TGCAGTGCTACAAACCTCGGGACCCACCTAGAGACCCAGTACTTC. Translation: CSATNLGTHLETQYF.

The chain employs TRBV6-5 and TRBJ2-5; possibly TRBD1 or TRBD2 for D (6 bases each). The germline CDR1 and CDR2 sequences are MNHEY and SVGAGI. Deletions cut 4 bases from V and 5 bases from J, with 14 bases between. CDR3 length: 14 amino acids. CDR3 in amino acids: CASSFPGARETQYF. Written as DNA, the CDR3 is TGTGCCAGCAGTTTCCCGGGGGCACGGGAGACCCAGTACTTC.

The chain joins TRBV9 to TRBJ1-2, with unresolved D. Germline V CDR1 and CDR2: SGDLS, YYNGEE. The CDR3 is 14 amino acids. V gave up 3 bases and J gave up 8 bases, with 17 bases separating them. The CDR3 coding sequence is TGTGCCAGCAGCGCCCGGACGCAGGCTGGAGGCTACACCTTC. Residues: CASSARTQAGGYTF.

This clonotype has only a few counts. The chain recombines TRBV15 with TRBJ2-5; D is perhaps TRBD1 or TRBD2 (5 bases each). Germline CDR1 LNHNV, CDR2 YYDKDF (reference sequence). CDR3 length: 16 amino acids. Trimming left V 0 bases short and J 2 bases short, with 13 bases between. The CDR3 DNA reads as TGTGCCACCAGCAGAGAGCAACCCGGGACGCAAGAGACCCAGTACTTC. It specifies CATSREQPGTQETQYF.

Only one count was recorded for this clonotype. The chain uses TRBV6-2 or TRBV6-3 and TRBJ1-5; D is unclear. Germline V gene lookup returns CDR1 MNHEY and CDR2 SVGEGT. The germline V and J ends were trimmed by 5 bases and 12 bases, with 14 bases remaining between them. The CDR3 runs to 12 residues. The CDR3 nucleotides read TGTGCCAGCAGTCTATCCCGGGCGCTCCAGCATTTT. This sequence encodes CASSLSRALQHF.

The chain couples TRBV10-3 to TRBJ2-2; TRBD1 agrees at 7 bases. V was clipped by 6 bases and J by 7 bases; unmatched bases: 2. Germline V lookup: CDR1 ENHRY, CDR2 SYGVKD. This CDR3 comprises 12 residues. The CDR3 sequence: CAISRGYGELFF. The CDR3 nucleotides read TGTGCCATCAGCAGGGGGTACGGGGAGCTGTTTTTT.

This clonotype was seen repeatedly, ten times or more. For the CDR3, the DNA is TGCGCCAGCAGCCAATACCCAGCCACTGAAGCTTTCTTT. This codes for CASSQYPATEAFF. The rearrangement links TRBV4-3 to TRBJ1-1; no clear D gene. Germline loops: CDR1 LGHNA, CDR2 YSLEER. The V and J ends lost 2 bases and 4 bases respectively, with 8 bases between them. The CDR3 consists of 13 residues.

This clonotype was observed a few times. V is TRBV6-1 and J is TRBJ1-5; D is ambiguous. The length of the CDR3 is 15 residues. Germline V CDR1 and CDR2: MNHNS, SASEGT. V dropped 8 bases and J dropped 1 base, with 15 bases sitting between them. The CDR3 region has the DNA TGTGCCAGCTGCCCCCGGGGATGGAGCAATCAGCCCCAGCATTTT. It translates to CASCPRGWSNQPQHF.